Below, one TCR beta chain is given with its context. Of the isolated RNA, all was reverse transcribed, and so the sequenced material was expressed TCRB transcripts. Some clones are missing from TCRdb's copy, which holds only in-frame ones; the method was immunoSEQ multiplex PCR. The sample has under 300,000 clones, 7.5% to 9.5% seen once. The data were obtained in a study of beta chain features in type 1 diabetes. Study details: Cell yields, gender and age were comparable in patients and healthy donors.

Between the trimmed V and J ends, which lost 7 bases and 1 base, there was a span of 14 bases. This CDR3 region has 15 residues. Germline loops: CDR1 MDHEN, CDR2 SYDVKM. The TCR originated in a woman between 18 and 29 years old in good health. The specimen was central memory CD4+ T cells from blood. This chain uses TRBV28 with TRBJ1-5; D uncertain. The CDR3 DNA is TGTGCCAGCAATGGCCCGGATAAGAGCAATCAGCCCCAGCATTTT. Translating gives CASNGPDKSNQPQHF.